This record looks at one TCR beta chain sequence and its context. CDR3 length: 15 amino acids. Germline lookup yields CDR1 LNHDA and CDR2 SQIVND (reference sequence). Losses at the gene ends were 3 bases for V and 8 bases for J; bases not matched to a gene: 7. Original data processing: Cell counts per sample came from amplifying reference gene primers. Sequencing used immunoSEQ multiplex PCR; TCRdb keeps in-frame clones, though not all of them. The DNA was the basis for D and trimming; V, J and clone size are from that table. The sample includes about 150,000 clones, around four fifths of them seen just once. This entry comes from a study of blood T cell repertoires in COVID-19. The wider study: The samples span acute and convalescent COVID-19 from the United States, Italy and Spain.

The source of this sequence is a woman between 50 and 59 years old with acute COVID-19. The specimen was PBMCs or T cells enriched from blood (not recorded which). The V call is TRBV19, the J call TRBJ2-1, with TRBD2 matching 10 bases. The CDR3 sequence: CASSIGSGRPDEQFF. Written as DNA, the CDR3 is TGTGCCAGTAGTATTGGTAGCGGGAGGCCAGATGAGCAGTTCTTC.